A single sample is the source of the 23 T cell receptor beta chains below, sequenced in a study of vaccination and CD4 T cells after COVID-19 (dated by TCRdb to between 2020 and 2023). Library prep was done by PCR. TCRdb lists the instrument as Illumina iSeq 100. DNA from cultured CD4+ T cells underwent TCR sequencing with the Oncomine TCR Beta short-read assay at the Johns Hopkins FTIC core. Genomic DNA was extracted from the cultured CD4+ T cells with the QIAamp micro DNA kit. The raw public reads went through TCRdb reprocessing: fastp at Q25, MiXCR clone calling, in-frame beta chains kept. Each record represents a unique CDR3 protein, reported with the most common genes and DNA among its rows. The sample table contains fewer than 10,000 distinct CDR3 sequences; only one count was recorded for 30% to 45% of them. The top ten clonotypes cover 25% to 30% of the sample. This sample's treatment or condition label indicates: approximately nine-day PBMC culture with coronavirus spike peptide pools or control peptides (ViraFEST assay). CD4+ T cells from unexposed donors were collected before the COVID-19 pandemic (2011-2018).

For these receptors, no antigen is known. Sequenced sample: CD4+ T cells from blood, cultured in vitro. All receptors come from a human donor in good health.

The chain carries TRBV7-9 and TRBJ1-2; 7 bases agree with TRBD1. Germline CDR1 SEHNR, CDR2 FQNEAQ (reference sequence). With V trimmed by 4 bases and J by 0 bases, 11 bases remained unmatched. CDR3 length equals 17 residues. The CDR3 DNA reads TGTGCCAGCAGCTCCATAATAACAGGGGATCCTAACTATGGCTACACCTTC. Its protein is CASSSIITGDPNYGYTF.

V is TRBV20-1 and J is TRBJ1-5; no definite D call. Germline V CDR1 and CDR2: DFQATT, SNEGSKA (reference sequence). V lost 1 base to trimming and J lost 2 bases, with 0 bases between them. The CDR3 covers 11 residues. The CDR3 nucleotides read TGCAGTGCTAGAGGCAATCAGCCCCAGCATTTT. Its translation: CSARGNQPQHF.

The V gene is TRBV20-1, the J gene TRBJ1-2, with D possibly matching TRBD1 (6 bases). CDR1 and CDR2 (germline): DFQATT, SNEGSKA (reference sequence). Trimming removed 1 base at V and 4 bases at J, with 13 bases between. The CDR3 has 14 amino acids. The CDR3 here is CSARVGGETYGYTF. Here the CDR3 DNA reads TGCAGTGCTAGAGTAGGGGGGGAAACCTATGGCTACACCTTC.

This rearrangement joins TRBV20-1 to TRBJ2-7, with D unclear. The germline V gene encodes CDR1 DFQATT and CDR2 SNEGSKA (reference sequence). With 4 bases removed from V and 3 bases from J, the gap between germline ends came to 10 bases. This CDR3 spans 12 amino acids. The chain's CDR3 is CSATSVDYEQYF. In DNA form, the CDR3 reads TGCAGTGCTACCAGCGTTGACTACGAGCAGTACTTC.

The J gene is TRBJ2-1, the V gene TRBV11-2, with 11 bases matching TRBD1. Germline CDR1 and CDR2: SGHAT and FQNNGV. With 5 bases clipped from V and 4 bases from J, the junction kept 7 bases outside the gene matches. The CDR3 is 16 amino acids. CDR3 sequence: CASSLGGQGAYNEQFF. CDR3 coding DNA: TGTGCCAGCAGCCTGGGAGGACAGGGGGCTTACAATGAGCAGTTCTTC. Complete variable domain (other parts from reference TRBV11-2 and TRBJ2-1): EAGVAQSPRYKIIEKRQSVAFWCNPISGHATLYWYQQILGQGPKLLIQFQNNGVVDDSQLPKDRFSAERLKGVDSTLKIQPAKLEDSAVYLCASSLGGQGAYNEQFFGPGTRLTVL.

This clonotype was seen more than once but under ten times. Here the CDR3 DNA reads TGTGCCAGTAGTACCACTAGTACAACAGGGGCGAGAGGCTACACCTTC. The encoded protein is CASSTTSTTGARGYTF. The gene calls are TRBV19 and TRBJ1-2; 7 bases fit TRBD1. This CDR3 is built from 16 residues. J was trimmed by 8 bases and V by 4 bases; bases with no gene match: 16. From germline, CDR1 is LNHDA and CDR2 SQIVND (reference sequence). The full variable domain, its missing parts supplied by reference TRBV19 and TRBJ1-2, is DGGITQSPKYLFRKEGQNVTLSCEQNLNHDAMYWYRQDPGQGLRLIYYSQIVNDFQKGDIAEGYSVSREKKESFPLTVTSAQKNPTAFYLCASSTTSTTGARGYTFGSGTRLTVV.

The rearrangement links TRBV29-1 to TRBJ1-5, with TRBD1 matching 7 bases. After removal of 6 bases from V and 5 bases from J, the junction contained 13 bases not matched to a gene. The CDR3 covers 15 residues. Germline CDR1 and CDR2: SQVTM and ANQGSEA. CDR3 residues: CSVRQGEDVDQPQHF. DNA for the CDR3: TGCAGCGTCCGACAGGGTGAGGATGTAGATCAGCCCCAGCATTTT. Looking up the rest from reference TRBV29-1 and TRBJ1-5 gives the full variable domain: SAVISQKPSRDICQRGTSLTIQCQVDSQVTMMFWYRQQPGQSLTLIATANQGSEATYESGFVIDKFPISRPNLTFSTLTVSNMSPEDSSIYLCSVRQGEDVDQPQHFGDGTRLSIL.

The chain joins TRBV11-1 to TRBJ2-7; 7 nucleotides match TRBD1. The length of the CDR3 is 14 residues. V lost 2 bases and J lost 3; bases outside the gene matches: 4. From germline, CDR1 is SGHAT and CDR2 FQDESV (reference sequence). The CDR3 bases are TGTGCCAGCAGCTTAACCCAGGGGGTCTACGAGCAGTACTTC. Encoded protein: CASSLTQGVYEQYF.

This clonotype was seen a few times. The chain uses TRBV27 and TRBJ2-2; 7 bases line up with TRBD1. This CDR3 has 15 amino acids. V was pared by 6 bases and J by 4 bases, with 8 bases of the junction left unmatched. Germline V gives CDR1 MNHEY, CDR2 SMNVEV (reference sequence). The CDR3 coding sequence is TGTGCCAGCAGCCTGAGTACAGGGGCCACCGGGGAGCTGTTTTTT. Encoded protein: CASSLSTGATGELFF.

The V and J genes are TRBV6-2 or TRBV6-3 and TRBJ2-5, with TRBD1 matching 8 bases. V gave up 8 bases and J gave up 7 bases; unmatched junction bases: 12. Germline V lookup: CDR1 MNHEY, CDR2 SVGEGT. The CDR3 runs 14 residues. The CDR3 region has the DNA TGTGCCAGCTTTTCCGGGACAGGTGGCAGGACCCAGTACTTC. It is translated as CASFSGTGGRTQYF.

This clonotype was detected a few times. The chain combines TRBV7-2 with TRBJ2-1; D remains ambiguous. The CDR3 consists of 13 residues. The V gene's germline CDR1 is SGHTA and CDR2 FQGNSA. Trimming removed 0 bases at V and 8 bases at J, with 8 bases between. The DNA for the CDR3 is TGTGCCAGCAGCTTAGCTTATAACCATGAGCAGTTCTTC. It specifies CASSLAYNHEQFF. The entire variable domain, with the rest obtained from reference TRBV7-2 and TRBJ2-1, is as follows: GAGVSQSPSNKVTEKGKDVELRCDPISGHTALYWYRQSLGQGLEFLIYFQGNSAPDKSGLPSDRFSAERTGGSVSTLTIQRTQQEDSAVYLCASSLAYNHEQFFGPGTRLTVL.

There are a few counts of this clonotype. This chain uses TRBV20-1 with TRBJ1-1; a possible D gene is TRBD1 (6 bases). This CDR3 region has 15 residues. Trimming cost V 2 bases and J 6 bases, with 19 bases left between them. Germline V lookup: CDR1 DFQATT, CDR2 SNEGSKA (reference sequence). DNA of the CDR3: TGCAGTGCTAGATCCATGGGGGCGCGAGGCTCTGAAGCTTTCTTT. Translated, it gives CSARSMGARGSEAFF.

This chain joins TRBV28 and TRBJ2-5, with 7 bases fitting TRBD2. CDR3 size: 15 residues. Germline CDR1 and CDR2: MDHEN and SYDVKM. Unmatched junction bases numbered 13, after V lost 8 bases and J lost 4 bases. CDR3 DNA: TGTGCCAGCTCAACTGAGGGAGGGCGAGCAGAGACCCAGTACTTC. Translated: CASSTEGGRAETQYF. The full variable domain, in which reference TRBV28 and TRBJ2-5 provide the parts outside the CDR3, is DVKVTQSSRYLVKRTGEKVFLECVQDMDHENMFWYRQDPGLGLRLIYFSYDVKMKEKGDIPEGYSVSREKKERFSLILESASTNQTSMYLCASSTEGGRAETQYFGPGTRLLVL.

The V call is TRBV20-1, the J call TRBJ1-6; 11 bases fit TRBD1. V shed 2 bases, J shed 8 bases, and the junction held 2 bases outside the gene matches. From germline, CDR1 is DFQATT and CDR2 SNEGSKA (reference sequence). This CDR3 contains 14 residues. The CDR3 DNA reads TGCAGTGCTAGATGGACAGGGGGCCATTCACCCCTCCACTTT. Translated, it gives CSARWTGGHSPLHF.

The chain has TRBV19 and TRBJ1-1; TRBD1 matches 9 bases. Germline CDR1 and CDR2: LNHDA and SQIVND (reference sequence). This CDR3 spans 15 amino acids. Trimming cost V 7 bases and J 0 bases; bases outside gene matches: 6. CDR3 sequence reads: CASTRTGVLNTEAFF. Written as DNA, the CDR3 is TGTGCCAGTACGAGGACAGGGGTATTGAACACTGAAGCTTTCTTT.

This chain uses TRBV19 with TRBJ2-1; TRBD1 agrees at 9 bases. Trimming took 1 base from V and 8 from J; bases not matched to a gene: 12. This CDR3 is built from 17 residues. Germline-derived CDR1 and CDR2 are LNHDA and SQIVND (reference sequence). CDR3 bases: TGTGCCAGTAGTATAGTCGGTGGGACAGGGATGGGTCATGAGCAGTTCTTC. It is translated as CASSIVGGTGMGHEQFF.

This clonotype was seen more than once but under ten times. The J gene is TRBJ2-3, the V gene TRBV28; 10 bases match TRBD2. The J segment lost 0 bases and the V segment lost 4 bases, leaving 1 base of the junction unmatched. The CDR3 extends over 15 amino acids. Germline CDR1 MDHEN, CDR2 SYDVKM. In nucleotides, the CDR3 is TGTGCCAGCAGTTCGACTAGCGGGAGCACAGATACGCAGTATTTT. Its protein product is CASSSTSGSTDTQYF.

The chain employs TRBV19 and TRBJ2-4; 12 bases align to TRBD1. V lost 7 bases to trimming and J lost 9 bases; unmatched junction nucleotides: 7. Germline values: CDR1 LNHDA, CDR2 SQIVND (reference sequence). The CDR3 extends over 14 amino acids. Written as DNA, the CDR3 is TGTGCCAGTACCAGGGACAGGGGGCTTGGCATTCAGTACTTC. This gives the protein CASTRDRGLGIQYF. The full variable domain, in which reference TRBV19 and TRBJ2-4 provide the parts outside the CDR3, is DGGITQSPKYLFRKEGQNVTLSCEQNLNHDAMYWYRQDPGQGLRLIYYSQIVNDFQKGDIAEGYSVSREKKESFPLTVTSAQKNPTAFYLCASTRDRGLGIQYFGAGTRLSVL.

By share of the sample, this clonotype is medium-sized. The V and J genes are TRBV7-8 and TRBJ2-7, with 9 bases fitting TRBD1. With V trimmed by 2 bases and J by 0 bases, 8 bases remained unmatched. Germline-derived CDR1 and CDR2 are SGHVS and FQNEAQ. The CDR3 runs 17 residues. CDR3 sequence reads: CASSLRADRGVSYEQYF. CDR3 nucleotides: TGTGCCAGCAGCTTACGAGCCGACAGGGGGGTCTCCTACGAGCAGTACTTC.

The chain employs TRBV24-1 and TRBJ1-2, with D unresolved. The CDR3 extends over 16 amino acids. V was cut by 3 bases and J by 4 bases, with 17 bases left in between. The V gene's germline CDR1 is KGHDR and CDR2 SFDVKD. The CDR3 protein is CATSDDRTGTTYGYTF. In DNA form, the CDR3 reads TGTGCCACCAGTGATGACCGGACGGGCACAACCTATGGCTACACCTTC.

This clonotype has a handful of counts. This chain joins TRBV24-1 and TRBJ1-5; 12 positions match TRBD1. The V gene's germline CDR1 is KGHDR and CDR2 SFDVKD. The trim removed 3 bases at V and 2 bases at J, leaving 7 bases unmatched. This CDR3 has 18 residues. CDR3 amino acids: CATSDPGQGAEGNQPQHF. DNA for the CDR3: TGTGCCACCAGTGATCCGGGACAGGGGGCTGAGGGCAATCAGCCCCAGCATTTT.

The chain employs TRBV6-2 or TRBV6-3 and TRBJ1-5; no definite D call. Looked up from germline, CDR1 is MNHEY and CDR2 is SVGEGT. The V end was cut by 5 bases, the J end by 4 bases, with 9 bases between. CDR3 length: 13 residues. The CDR3 DNA is TGTGCCAGCAGTCGGAGCTCTAATCAGCCCCAGCATTTT. This translates into CASSRSSNQPQHF.

This CDR3 is CASSQGKPYGYTF. The CDR3 DNA is TGTGCCAGCAGTCAGGGTAAGCCCTATGGCTACACCTTC. The chain is built from TRBV6-1 and TRBJ1-2; D possibly corresponds to TRBD1 (5 bases). The CDR3 is 13 residues long. Trimming took 5 bases from V and 4 from J, leaving 11 bases between them. The germline V gene has CDR1 MNHNS and CDR2 SASEGT.